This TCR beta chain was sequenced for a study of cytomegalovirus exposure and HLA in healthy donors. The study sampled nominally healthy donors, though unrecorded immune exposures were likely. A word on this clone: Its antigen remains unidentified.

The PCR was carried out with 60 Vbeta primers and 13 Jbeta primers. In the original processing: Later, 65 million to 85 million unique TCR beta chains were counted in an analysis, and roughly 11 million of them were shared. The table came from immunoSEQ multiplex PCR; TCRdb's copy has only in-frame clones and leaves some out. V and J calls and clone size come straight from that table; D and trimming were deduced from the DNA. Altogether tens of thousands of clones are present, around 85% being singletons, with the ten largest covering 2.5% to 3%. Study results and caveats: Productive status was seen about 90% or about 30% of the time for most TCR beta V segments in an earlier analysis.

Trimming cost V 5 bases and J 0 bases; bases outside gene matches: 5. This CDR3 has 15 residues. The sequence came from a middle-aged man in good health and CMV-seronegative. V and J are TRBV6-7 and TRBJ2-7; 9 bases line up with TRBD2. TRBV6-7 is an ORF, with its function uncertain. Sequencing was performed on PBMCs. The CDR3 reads CASSLSGRISYEQYF. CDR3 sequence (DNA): TGTGCCAGCAGTCTGAGCGGGAGGATCTCCTACGAGCAGTACTTC.